These T cell receptor beta chains were read from a single sample in a study of post-analysis software for immune sequencing data. MiXCR, run by TCRdb on the PCR reads, gives a single entry per CDR3 protein. The sample carries 500,000 to 600,000 distinct CDR3 sequences, around 44% recorded once. Sequenced input: blood. The receptors originated from a girl between 10 and 17 years old with multiple sclerosis. CDR3s include the opening cysteine and the closing phenylalanine or tryptophan. Each record gives: CDR3 DNA, CDR3 protein, clone size, J gene, V gene, D gene. The D gene is left open where the match is weak. Rows give clone size only sometimes, using once, few, many, or a class for an expanded clone.

CDR3nt: TGTGCCAGCAGCCAACAGCGGCAGGGGGCTCGCGAGCAGTACTTC
CDR3aa: CASSQQRQGAREQYF
abundance: few
j_gene: TRBJ2-7
v_gene: TRBV3-1
d_gene: TRBD1

CDR3nt: TGTGCCAGCACCGCTCATAGCAATGAGCAGTTCTTC
CDR3aa: CASTAHSNEQFF
abundance: few
j_gene: TRBJ2-1
v_gene: TRBV12-3/TRBV12-4
d_gene: -

CDR3nt: TGTGCCAGCAGCCGGGCGTTCTACAATGAGCAGTTCTTC
CDR3aa: CASSRAFYNEQFF
abundance: few
j_gene: TRBJ2-1
v_gene: TRBV7-8
d_gene: -

CDR3nt: TGTGCCAGCAGCAATTCCTTAGGGGTTGGTGAGCAGTTCTTC
CDR3aa: CASSNSLGVGEQFF
abundance: -
j_gene: TRBJ2-1
v_gene: TRBV6-2/TRBV6-3
d_gene: -

CDR3nt: TGTGCCAGCAGCTCCGGGTCCAGTCCCTACAATGAGCAGTTCTTC
CDR3aa: CASSSGSSPYNEQFF
abundance: -
j_gene: TRBJ2-1
v_gene: TRBV7-3
d_gene: -

CDR3nt: TGTGCCAGCAGTCAGGGGTCAGGGACTCAGCCCCAGCATTTT
CDR3aa: CASSQGSGTQPQHF
abundance: few
j_gene: TRBJ1-5
v_gene: TRBV6-5
d_gene: -

CDR3nt: TGTGCCACGACATCCTACTACGAGCAGTACTTC
CDR3aa: CATTSYYEQYF
abundance: -
j_gene: TRBJ2-7
v_gene: TRBV25-1
d_gene: -

CDR3nt: TGCGCCAGCAGCCAAGCGGGCAGGACGGATGAGCAGTTCTTC
CDR3aa: CASSQAGRTDEQFF
abundance: few
j_gene: TRBJ2-1
v_gene: TRBV4-1
d_gene: -

CDR3nt: TGCGCCAGCAGACCAACCGGACAATCAGAGGCTGGAAACACCATATATTTT
CDR3aa: CASRPTGQSEAGNTIYF
abundance: -
j_gene: TRBJ1-3
v_gene: TRBV4-1
d_gene: -

CDR3nt: TGCGCCAGCAGCTTGGAAGTCCGGGGGTCGTACGAGCAGTACTTC
CDR3aa: CASSLEVRGSYEQYF
abundance: -
j_gene: TRBJ2-7
v_gene: TRBV5-1
d_gene: -

CDR3nt: TGTGCCAGCTCACCAAGCCAGGGACAAAACTATGGCTACACCTTC
CDR3aa: CASSPSQGQNYGYTF
abundance: -
j_gene: TRBJ1-2
v_gene: TRBV18
d_gene: -

CDR3nt: TGTGCCAGCAGCCCCTCATTGGGACCAGGTTACAATGAGCAGTTCTTC
CDR3aa: CASSPSLGPGYNEQFF
abundance: -
j_gene: TRBJ2-1
v_gene: TRBV3-1
d_gene: -

CDR3nt: TGCAGTGCCCCTATCGGCAGGAATTCACCCCTCCACTTT
CDR3aa: CSAPIGRNSPLHF
abundance: -
j_gene: TRBJ1-6
v_gene: TRBV20-1
d_gene: -

CDR3nt: TGTGCCAGCAGCAGAGACGGGTTATGGATTCAGTACTTC
CDR3aa: CASSRDGLWIQYF
abundance: -
j_gene: TRBJ2-4
v_gene: TRBV7-2
d_gene: -

CDR3nt: TGCGCCAGCAGCACCATTACTAGCGGATCCACAGATACGCAGTATTTT
CDR3aa: CASSTITSGSTDTQYF
abundance: -
j_gene: TRBJ2-3
v_gene: TRBV4-1
d_gene: TRBD2

CDR3nt: TGCAGCGTTGAGAGGGCAGATACGCGGTATTTT
CDR3aa: CSVERADTRYF
abundance: few
j_gene: TRBJ2-3
v_gene: TRBV29-1
d_gene: -

CDR3nt: TGTGCCAGCAGCTCTCAGGGTCTCCCCTATGGCTACACCTTC
CDR3aa: CASSSQGLPYGYTF
abundance: few
j_gene: TRBJ1-2
v_gene: TRBV27
d_gene: -

CDR3nt: TGTGCCAGCAGCCCAGGGACGGGAGATCAGGATACGCAGTATTTT
CDR3aa: CASSPGTGDQDTQYF
abundance: once
j_gene: TRBJ2-3
v_gene: TRBV7-9
d_gene: -

CDR3nt: TGTGCCAGCAGTTTACGAGGAGGGATTAGCAATCAGCCCCAGCATTTT
CDR3aa: CASSLRGGISNQPQHF
abundance: -
j_gene: TRBJ1-5
v_gene: TRBV12-3/TRBV12-4
d_gene: -

CDR3nt: TGTGCCAGCAGTGATATAACTAAGAGCTCCTACGAGCAGTACTTC
CDR3aa: CASSDITKSSYEQYF
abundance: -
j_gene: TRBJ2-7
v_gene: TRBV25-1
d_gene: -